This TCR beta chain was observed in a study of cytomegalovirus exposure and HLA in healthy donors. Study-wide results and caveats: TRBV6-2, TRBV6-3 and other indistinguishable V segments were excluded.

Note on this clone: What it binds is not known.

A multiplex PCR was run with 60 Vbeta primers and 13 Jbeta primers. Repertoires were generated with immunoSEQ multiplex PCR, while TCRdb's copy carries only in-frame clones and drops some. The data contain 65,000 to 100,000 clones, roughly 80% of them seen just once; the ten biggest clones take up 2% to 2.5%. Germline V CDR1 and CDR2: LNHDA, SQIVND (reference sequence). The CDR3 has 17 residues. Losses at the gene ends were 3 bases for V and 6 bases for J; bases not matched to a gene: 10. Specimen: PBMCs. The rearrangement uses TRBV19 and TRBJ2-1; TRBD2 aligns across 11 bases. The clonotype was recovered from a man aged 40-55 years in good health and CMV-seronegative. This CDR3 is CASSMGVLAGVGNEQFF. CDR3 coding DNA: TGTGCCAGTAGTATGGGGGTACTAGCGGGAGTGGGCAATGAGCAGTTCTTC.